This TCR beta chain came from a study of T-cell reconstitution after alpha-beta-depleted transplantation in children. Preparation of the TCRbeta library was carried out with unique molecular identifiers. TCRdb recomputed calls from the PCR reads with MiXCR, one row per CDR3 protein. Among 400,000 to 500,000 distinct CDR3 sequences listed, about a tenth were seen once. The germline gives CDR1 SGHKS, CDR2 YYEKEE (reference sequence). The CDR3 covers 16 residues. V dropped 4 bases and J dropped 6; count of bases not matched to a gene: 10. This clonotype turned up a few times. The sample here was PBMCs from the stem cell graft donor, taken from the stem cell graft. The receptor's source is a human donor who donated a stem cell graft to a child with acute myeloid leukemia. This chain joins TRBV5-5 and TRBJ1-6; 7 nucleotides match TRBD1. CDR3 in amino acids: CASSPRDRPLNSPLHF. The CDR3 DNA reads as TGTGCCAGCAGCCCTAGGGACAGACCTCTTAATTCACCCCTCCACTTT.